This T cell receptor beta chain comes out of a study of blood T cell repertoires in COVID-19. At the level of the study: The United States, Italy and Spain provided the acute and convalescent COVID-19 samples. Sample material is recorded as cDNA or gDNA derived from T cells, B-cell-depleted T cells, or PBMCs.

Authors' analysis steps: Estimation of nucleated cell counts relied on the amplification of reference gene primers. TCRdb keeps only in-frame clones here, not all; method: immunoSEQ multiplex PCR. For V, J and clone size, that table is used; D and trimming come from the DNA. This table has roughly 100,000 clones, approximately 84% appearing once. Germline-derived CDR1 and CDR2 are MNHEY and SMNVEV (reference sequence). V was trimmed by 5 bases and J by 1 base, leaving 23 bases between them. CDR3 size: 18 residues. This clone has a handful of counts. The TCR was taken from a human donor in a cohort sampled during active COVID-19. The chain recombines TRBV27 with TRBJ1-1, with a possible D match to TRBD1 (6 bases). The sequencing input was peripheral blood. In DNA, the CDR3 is TGTGCCAGCAGTCCCCAGGGGTCCCACCATCAATGGAACACTGAAGCTTTCTTT. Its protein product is CASSPQGSHHQWNTEAFF.